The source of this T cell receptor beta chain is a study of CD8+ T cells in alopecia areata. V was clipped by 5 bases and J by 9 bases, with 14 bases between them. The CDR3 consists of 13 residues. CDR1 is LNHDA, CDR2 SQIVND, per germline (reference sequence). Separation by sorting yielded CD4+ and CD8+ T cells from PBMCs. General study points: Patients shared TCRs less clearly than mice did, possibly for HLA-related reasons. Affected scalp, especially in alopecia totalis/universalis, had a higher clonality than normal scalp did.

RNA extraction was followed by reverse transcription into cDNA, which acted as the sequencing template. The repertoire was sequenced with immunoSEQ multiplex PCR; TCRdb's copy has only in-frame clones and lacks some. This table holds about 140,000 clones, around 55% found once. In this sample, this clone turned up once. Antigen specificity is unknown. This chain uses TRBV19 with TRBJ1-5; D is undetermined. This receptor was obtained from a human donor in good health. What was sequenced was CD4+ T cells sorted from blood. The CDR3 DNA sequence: TGTGCCAGTAGTGCCAACGTGGATGGGCCCCAGCATTTT. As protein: CASSANVDGPQHF.